This TCR beta chain was captured in a study of siplizumab effects on memory and regulatory T cells. General study findings and limits: Memory cells seemed less diverse than naive T cells, which seemed major alloresponse contributors. Left unconfirmed was the suppressive function of proliferating Tregs from siplizumab cultures. Memory cells that were CD4+ and unstimulated gave rise to alloreactive sequences, which siplizumab significantly reduced.

Assay: immunoSEQ multiplex PCR; the TCRdb copy retains only in-frame clones and omits some. The data contain more than 85,000 clones, over 80% of them singletons. Losses at the gene ends were 0 bases for V and 6 bases for J; bases not matched to a gene: 9. CDR1 SGHRS and CDR2 YFSETQ come from the germline V gene. This CDR3 spans 16 amino acids. Turning to this clone: What it recognizes is unknown.

What was sequenced was CD4+ T cells sorted from blood. The chain uses TRBV5-1 and TRBJ2-1; 7 bases fit TRBD2. This clonotype originated in a human donor in good health. In DNA form, the CDR3 reads TGCGCCAGCAGCTTGGCCGGAGCGGGATCTATCAATGAGCAGTTCTTC. It encodes CASSLAGAGSINEQFF.